This T cell receptor beta chain is from a study of T cell responses to AZD1222 COVID-19 vaccine. With 4 bases clipped from V and 3 bases from J, the junction kept 15 bases outside the gene matches. The CDR3 covers 17 residues. Per germline, CDR1 SQVTM and CDR2 ANQGSEA. Using immunoSEQ multiplex PCR, the repertoire was profiled, and TCRdb retains in-frame clones only, with some absent. The sample gives roughly 84,000 clones, nearly 90% of which show up once; approximately 1.5% is in the top ten. As regards this clone: Its antigen is not known.

Study-wide results and caveats: Sampled repertoires all dated from after the peak T cell response. Unmutated regions of variants are reportedly targeted by nearly half of spike-specific TCRs. Spike-specific TCR breadth rose after two AZD1222 doses, and depth rose as well. Baseline seropositivity occurred in only a handful of AZD1222 recipients.

The sample consisted of peripheral blood, taken on day 0 of AZD1222 vaccination. The receptor was derived from an adult in good health. The V and J genes are TRBV29-1 and TRBJ2-3, with 8 bases that match TRBD1. The CDR3 DNA follows: TGCAGCGTTGTAGGGGGGACAGGAGTTCTCTGGACAGATACGCAGTATTTT. It translates to CSVVGGTGVLWTDTQYF.